The 2 T cell receptor beta chains in this list originate from one sample, sequenced in a study of blood T cells in healthy people across ages. Alongside a J-beta primer mix, a sample-barcoded 5' primer served in a second PCR lasting about 7 to 12 cycles. TCRdb passed the 5' RACE reads through MiXCR, listing each CDR3 protein once. The sample lists some 900,000 distinct CDR3 sequences, about 48% occurring once. Material for sequencing was blood. Receptors were obtained from a man aged 25 to 40 in good health.

This clonotype was observed a few times. V is TRBV25-1 and J is TRBJ2-4, with D perhaps TRBD1 (5 bases). The J call may not be correct, given that the DNA end is closer to TRBJ2-7. Germline V CDR1 and CDR2: MGHDK, SYGVNS. The CDR3 consists of 17 residues. DNA for the CDR3: TGTGCCAGCAGTCACTACTCCCGATTACAAGGGGTCGTCGAGCAGTACTTC. This gives the protein CASSHYSRLQGVVEQYF.

The CDR3 is CASSDRTGGVFYGYTF. The CDR3 coding sequence is TGTGCCAGCAGCGATAGGACAGGGGGAGTTTTCTATGGCTACACCTTC. V is TRBV3-1 and J is TRBJ1-2, with 10 bases aligning to TRBD1. Germline-derived CDR1 and CDR2 are LGHDT and YNNKEL (reference sequence). With 5 bases clipped from V and 4 bases from J, the junction kept 10 bases outside the gene matches. This CDR3 spans 16 amino acids. The variable domain in full, completed from reference TRBV3-1 and TRBJ1-2, reads DTAVSQTPKYLVTQMGNDKSIKCEQNLGHDTMYWYKQDSKKFLKIMFSYNNKELIINETVPNRFSPKSPDKAHLNLHINSLELGDSAVYFCASSDRTGGVFYGYTFGSGTRLTVV.